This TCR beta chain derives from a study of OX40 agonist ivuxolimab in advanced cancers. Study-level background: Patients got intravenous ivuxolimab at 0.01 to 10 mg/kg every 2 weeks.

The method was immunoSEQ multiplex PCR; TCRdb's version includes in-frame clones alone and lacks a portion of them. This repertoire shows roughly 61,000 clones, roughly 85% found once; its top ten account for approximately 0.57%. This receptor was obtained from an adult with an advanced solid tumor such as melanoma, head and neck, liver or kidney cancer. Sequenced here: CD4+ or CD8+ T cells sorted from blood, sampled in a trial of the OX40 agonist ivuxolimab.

CDR3 nucleotide sequence: TGTGCCAGCAGCCACGACAGGGGGCGATCCGGTGGCTACACCTTC. Amino acids: CASSHDRGRSGGYTF. The chain is built from TRBV7-9 and TRBJ1-2; 10 bases line up with TRBD1. With 5 bases clipped from V and 7 bases from J, the junction kept 10 bases outside the gene matches. The CDR3 sequence is 15 residues long. Germline V gene data show CDR1 as SEHNR and CDR2 as FQNEAQ (reference sequence).